Listed below are T cell receptor beta chains from one sample, sequenced in a study of control samples from healthy donors and cancer patients. The assay was immunoSEQ multiplex PCR, and TCRdb's table has in-frame clones only and misses some. Here the sample spans fewer than 200,000 clones, 90% to 95% being singletons. The sample consisted of blood. The receptor set was obtained from a woman in her fifties or sixties in good health. The CDR3 runs from the conserved cysteine through the conserved F or W. A D gene is named only where the DNA matches it firmly. A clone size is listed for some rows: how often the clone was seen (once, few, many), or a class if it is expanded.

CDR3 DNA: TGCGCCAGCAGTCATCTACAGGGCAACTACGAGCAGTACTTC; CDR3 protein: CASSHLQGNYEQYF; D gene: .; clone size: .; J gene: TRBJ2-7; V gene: TRBV4-3
CDR3 DNA: TGTGCCATCAGTAGTGGCAGGGAGGACCAAGAGACCCAGTACTTC; CDR3 protein: CAISSGREDQETQYF; D gene: .; clone size: .; J gene: TRBJ2-5; V gene: TRBV10-3
CDR3 DNA: TGTGCCAGCAGTCAGAGGACAGGTTCAGCTTTCTTT; CDR3 protein: CASSQRTGSAFF; D gene: TRBD1; clone size: .; J gene: TRBJ1-1; V gene: TRBV6-6
CDR3 DNA: TGTGCCAGCAGCCTTTCCGGGACAGGGGGTATCTGGGCTTTCTTT; CDR3 protein: CASSLSGTGGIWAFF; D gene: TRBD1; clone size: .; J gene: TRBJ1-1; V gene: TRBV7-8
CDR3 DNA: TGCAGTGCTTTATTGGGGGAGACCCAGTACTTC; CDR3 protein: CSALLGETQYF; D gene: .; clone size: .; J gene: TRBJ2-5; V gene: TRBV20-1
CDR3 DNA: TGTGCCAGTAGCGGGGGGAGGGGGCTGAGAAATCAGCCCCAGCATTTT; CDR3 protein: CASSGGRGLRNQPQHF; D gene: TRBD1; clone size: .; J gene: TRBJ1-5; V gene: TRBV19
CDR3 DNA: TGTGCCAGCAGCTTGGGTGTCCGCGGCTACACCTTC; CDR3 protein: CASSLGVRGYTF; D gene: .; clone size: .; J gene: TRBJ1-2; V gene: TRBV5-6
CDR3 DNA: TGTGCCAGCAGCTTTTCTGGCGGGGGGGCATCTAAAAACATTCAGTACTTC; CDR3 protein: CASSFSGGGASKNIQYF; D gene: TRBD2; clone size: .; J gene: TRBJ2-4; V gene: TRBV7-8
CDR3 DNA: TGTGCCTGGACTGGGGGACAGGGACATAACTATGGCTACACCTTC; CDR3 protein: CAWTGGQGHNYGYTF; D gene: TRBD1; clone size: .; J gene: TRBJ1-2; V gene: TRBV30
CDR3 DNA: TGTGCCAGCAGTTTATTGGCCGTATATGGCTACACCTTC; CDR3 protein: CASSLLAVYGYTF; D gene: .; clone size: .; J gene: TRBJ1-2; V gene: TRBV12-3/TRBV12-4
CDR3 DNA: TGTGCCAGCAGTTTAGAAGGGACAGGCGGCACAGATACGCAGTATTTT; CDR3 protein: CASSLEGTGGTDTQYF; D gene: TRBD1; clone size: .; J gene: TRBJ2-3; V gene: TRBV6-6
CDR3 DNA: TGTGCCACCAGTGATAATACAGAGGGTGGCTATGCCTACGAGCAGTACTTC; CDR3 protein: CATSDNTEGGYAYEQYF; D gene: .; clone size: .; J gene: TRBJ2-7; V gene: TRBV24-1
CDR3 DNA: TGCCCCCGCCGTGGGGGGGGTGCCAGGGGAGACACCGGGGAGCTGTTTTTT; CDR3 protein: CPRRGGGARGDTGELFF; D gene: .; clone size: .; J gene: TRBJ2-2; V gene: TRBV10-1
CDR3 DNA: TGTGCCACCAGTGATTACCGCGACAGGGGAGTTTTGAACATTCAGTACTTC; CDR3 protein: CATSDYRDRGVLNIQYF; D gene: TRBD1; clone size: .; J gene: TRBJ2-4; V gene: TRBV24-1
CDR3 DNA: TGTGCCAGCAGCTTAATGGGGGGTACGAACACCGGGGAGCTGTTTTTT; CDR3 protein: CASSLMGGTNTGELFF; D gene: .; clone size: once; J gene: TRBJ2-2; V gene: TRBV7-8
CDR3 DNA: TGTGCCAGCAGGGCTACTATGAACACTGAAGCTTTCTTT; CDR3 protein: CASRATMNTEAFF; D gene: .; clone size: .; J gene: TRBJ1-1; V gene: TRBV6-5
CDR3 DNA: TGTGCCAGCAGAACAGGGATGGACACTGAAGCTTTCTTT; CDR3 protein: CASRTGMDTEAFF; D gene: .; clone size: .; J gene: TRBJ1-1; V gene: TRBV6-5
CDR3 DNA: TGTGCCAGCAGCTTAGTTTTACCGAAAATTAGCAATCAGCCCCAGCATTTT; CDR3 protein: CASSLVLPKISNQPQHF; D gene: .; clone size: .; J gene: TRBJ1-5; V gene: TRBV7-6
CDR3 DNA: TGTGCCAGCAGCGCAGAAACAGGGGGCTCACCCCTCCACTTT; CDR3 protein: CASSAETGGSPLHF; D gene: TRBD1; clone size: .; J gene: TRBJ1-6; V gene: TRBV9
CDR3 DNA: TGCGCCAGCAGCAGGACAACAGAAGTCGGGGAGCTGTTTTTT; CDR3 protein: CASSRTTEVGELFF; D gene: .; clone size: .; J gene: TRBJ2-2; V gene: TRBV5-1
CDR3 DNA: TGTGCCACCAAACGGGGGTTCTCTAGGAACACTGAAGCTTTCTTT; CDR3 protein: CATKRGFSRNTEAFF; D gene: .; clone size: .; J gene: TRBJ1-1; V gene: TRBV24-1
CDR3 DNA: TGTGCCAGCAGCTTCTTACAGGGGAATTCACCCCTCCACTTT; CDR3 protein: CASSFLQGNSPLHF; D gene: TRBD1; clone size: .; J gene: TRBJ1-6; V gene: TRBV7-8
CDR3 DNA: TGTGCCAGCAGGGATAACCTAGCGGGGGGGCGGGAGACCCAGTACTTC; CDR3 protein: CASRDNLAGGRETQYF; D gene: TRBD2; clone size: .; J gene: TRBJ2-5; V gene: TRBV7-2
CDR3 DNA: TGTGCCAGCAGCCTAGGCAGGACAGGCGTTAATTCACCCCTCCACTTT; CDR3 protein: CASSLGRTGVNSPLHF; D gene: TRBD1; clone size: .; J gene: TRBJ1-6; V gene: TRBV7-7
CDR3 DNA: TGTGCCAGCAGCCGGGACATGAATGAAAAACTGTTTTTT; CDR3 protein: CASSRDMNEKLFF; D gene: .; clone size: .; J gene: TRBJ1-4; V gene: TRBV6-6
CDR3 DNA: TGTGCCAGCAGCTTACTAGCGCACTACGAGCAGTACTTC; CDR3 protein: CASSLLAHYEQYF; D gene: .; clone size: .; J gene: TRBJ2-7; V gene: TRBV7-9
CDR3 DNA: TGTGCCAGCAGCTGGACAGGGGTGGATGGCTACACCTTC; CDR3 protein: CASSWTGVDGYTF; D gene: TRBD1; clone size: .; J gene: TRBJ1-2; V gene: TRBV6-5
CDR3 DNA: TGTGCCAGCAGCTCGCCCGGACGTGACACTGAAGCTTTCTTT; CDR3 protein: CASSSPGRDTEAFF; D gene: .; clone size: once; J gene: TRBJ1-1; V gene: TRBV7-9
CDR3 DNA: TGTGCCAGCAGTTACGGACCAACTGAAGCTTTCTTT; CDR3 protein: CASSYGPTEAFF; D gene: .; clone size: once; J gene: TRBJ1-1; V gene: TRBV6-5
CDR3 DNA: TGCGCCAGCAGCAGGCGGACAGGGAGGGGAAACACTGAAGCTTTCTTT; CDR3 protein: CASSRRTGRGNTEAFF; D gene: TRBD1; clone size: .; J gene: TRBJ1-1; V gene: TRBV4-3
CDR3 DNA: TGTGCCAGCTCACCGGGACAAGGGAGCTACGAGCAGTACTTC; CDR3 protein: CASSPGQGSYEQYF; D gene: .; clone size: .; J gene: TRBJ2-7; V gene: TRBV18
CDR3 DNA: TGTGCCAGCTCACCGGGGGGCTCGGTCTATGGCTACACCTTC; CDR3 protein: CASSPGGSVYGYTF; D gene: .; clone size: .; J gene: TRBJ1-2; V gene: TRBV18
CDR3 DNA: TGTGCCAGCAGTAAGGGGGGCACTGAAGCTTTCTTT; CDR3 protein: CASSKGGTEAFF; D gene: .; clone size: .; J gene: TRBJ1-1; V gene: TRBV7-8
CDR3 DNA: TGTGCCAGCAGCGGGGGACAGGAGCAGCCCCAGCATTTT; CDR3 protein: CASSGGQEQPQHF; D gene: TRBD1; clone size: .; J gene: TRBJ1-5; V gene: TRBV5-4